This record covers a single T cell receptor (beta chain). The antigen remains undetermined. The junction differs from germline at one of its ends, possibly a read error. The CDR3 consists of 15 residues. Germline V gene sequence: CDR1 SGHTA, CDR2 FQGNSA. Primers for the PCR totalled 60 Vbeta and 13 Jbeta. TCRdb's table, derived via immunoSEQ multiplex PCR, lists solely in-frame clones and lacks some. The table lists 90,000 to 100,000 clones, roughly 79% of them singletons. This entry comes from a study of cytomegalovirus exposure and HLA in healthy donors. Study-level points and caveats: Reportedly, TCR beta sequences accurately predicted HLA-A and HLA-B alleles in most subjects. Links to common viral pathogens appeared, in a later analysis, for several of the most significant clusters.

Material: PBMCs. The clonotype originates from a man aged 35 to 55 in good health and CMV-seronegative. V and J are TRBV7-2 and TRBJ2-3, with 8 bases fitting TRBD2. CDR3 region: CASSLAGSSTDTQYF. In DNA, the CDR3 is TGTGCCAGCAGCCTAGCGGGCTCTAGCACAGATACGCAGTATTTT.